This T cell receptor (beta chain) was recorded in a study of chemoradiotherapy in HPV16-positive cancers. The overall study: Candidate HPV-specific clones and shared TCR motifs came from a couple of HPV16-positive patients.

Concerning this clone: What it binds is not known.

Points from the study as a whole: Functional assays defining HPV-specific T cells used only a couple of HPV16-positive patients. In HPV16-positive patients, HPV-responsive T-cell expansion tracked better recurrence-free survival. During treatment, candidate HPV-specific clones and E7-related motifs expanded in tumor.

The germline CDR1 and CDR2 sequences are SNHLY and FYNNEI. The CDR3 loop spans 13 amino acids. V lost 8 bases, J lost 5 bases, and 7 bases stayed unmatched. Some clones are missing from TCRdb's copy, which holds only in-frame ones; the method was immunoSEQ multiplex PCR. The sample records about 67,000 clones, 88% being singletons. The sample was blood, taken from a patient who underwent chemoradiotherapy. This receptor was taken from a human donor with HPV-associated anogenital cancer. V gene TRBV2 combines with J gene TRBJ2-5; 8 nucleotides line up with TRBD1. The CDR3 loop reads CASGRTGPETQYF. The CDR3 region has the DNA TGTGCCAGCGGACGGACAGGGCCCGAGACCCAGTACTTC.